This T cell receptor (beta chain) was documented in a study of shared T cell receptors in the human thymus. This CDR3 contains 14 residues. Germline lookup yields CDR1 LNHDA and CDR2 SQIVND (reference sequence). V was shortened by 7 bases and J by 1 base, with 14 bases between the two germline ends. Here immunoSEQ multiplex PCR was the method, and the copy in TCRdb shows in-frame clones only, minus some. The data hold hundreds of thousands of clones, with around 87% observed a single time. This same sample was also taken into another study, of human thymus T cells. This second study notes: Thymic samples were excised during corrective heart operations. Thymic and blood repertoires appeared to display a bias in their usage of V and J genes. The related literature has documented a marked overlap of thymic repertoires among unrelated individuals.

This sequence was found in a boy under three years old with a congenital heart defect. The sample taken for sequencing was thymocytes. The chain carries TRBV19 and TRBJ2-7, with a possible D match to TRBD2 (6 bases). The CDR3 spells CASTPSSGSYEQYF. CDR3 coding DNA: TGTGCCAGTACCCCTTCGAGCGGGTCCTACGAGCAGTACTTC.